This T cell receptor beta chain stems from a study of T-cell memory formation after mild COVID-19 (dated by TCRdb to about 2021). For the study in its entirety: Most TCR sequence clusters were specific to one of the two donors. In two donors, T-cell clones that expanded and contracted after mild COVID-19 were tracked by sequencing TCRalpha and TCRbeta repertoires over time. The cohort was made up of two young adult volunteers, one female and one male, who were previously healthy.

Comments on this clonotype: The antigen it recognizes is unknown. No much larger clone is present one base from it, and per-base qualities are unavailable.

TCRdb records Illumina NovaSeq 6000 as the sequencer. TCRalpha and TCRbeta cDNA libraries were built by 5'RACE with constant-segment primers, adding sample barcodes and unique molecular identifiers. Trizol reagent was used to extract RNA from every sample. Amplification of the libraries took two PCR steps, and the second step added a second sample barcode plus Illumina TruSeq adapters. Sequencing of the libraries was done on an Illumina NovaSeq, producing 2 x 150 bp paired-end reads. Per the source publication's procedure: Demultiplexing of reads and collapsing into UMI-guided consensus sequences were performed with migec v1.2.7. Using mixcr v2.1.11, the UMI consensuses were aligned to TRA and TRB V and J templates and assembled into clonotypes. Expanded or contracted clonotypes were those called significant by both edgeR and NoisET, with noise models trained on biological replicates. For edgeR calls, the thresholds were a false discovery rate-adjusted p below 0.01 and a log2 fold-change of 1. As an exploratory analysis of dynamics, max-normalized trajectories of the 1000 most abundant clonotypes were examined with PCA combined with hierarchical clustering. Each responding clone was given a CD4 or CD8 phenotype based on the CD4+ and CD8+ repertoires, which had been sequenced separately. TCRdb passed the public sequencing reads through fastp at Q25 and MiXCR, retaining productive beta sequences. Merged by CDR3 protein, the rows form single entries marked with the most common genes and DNA. TCRdb's processing, not the authors', yielded these V and J calls. This sample is represented by around 130,000 distinct CDR3 sequences; about 5.9% of them were singletons. The biggest ten clones account for approximately 2.3% of the sample.

V and J lose 6 bases and 1 base, and a span of 18 bases separates them. The germline V gene encodes CDR1 SQVTM and CDR2 ANQGSEA. The CDR3 starts with the cysteine, ends with the phenylalanine, and has 15 residues. The only DNA kept is the CDR3, 45 bases in frame from the first base. Ficoll-Paque density gradient centrifugation was the method used to isolate PBMCs. Results and caveats for the whole study, not just this receptor: Some responding clones were detected in pre-infection memory, which suggested that pre-existing cross-reactive memory T cells had joined the SARS-CoV-2 response. Contracting CD4+ clones appeared mostly in the CM and EM memory subsets, whereas CD8+ clones were enriched in EMRA. Balanced CD4/CD8 phenotypes were observed for clones contracting from day 15 to 85, whereas a bias towards CD4+ was observed for a second wave of clones expanding from day 15 to 37. The study covered only a couple of mild cases, and larger cohorts including severe cases with pre-infection samples were considered necessary. SARS-CoV-2 specificity was not confirmed for the second-wave clones peaking on day 37.

The clonotype was recovered from an adult woman who had mild COVID-19 (a few samples of this study predate the infection). The sample titles of this study are shuffled in the database, so cell type and time point are left out; the donor was told from shared clones. Material for sequencing was PBMCs or a T cell subset sorted from them (not recorded which). This receptor chain uses TRBV29-1 and TRBJ2-5; the D gene is perhaps TRBD1, on 5 matching bases. The nucleotides read TGCAGCGTCAGCTATGGGGCTGCTCTCCAAGAGACCCAGTACTTC. Its product reads: CSVSYGAALQETQYF.